This TCR beta chain was documented in a study of beta chain features in type 1 diabetes. Study results and caveats: Naive, central memory and Treg TCRB repertoires appeared more alike in patients than in healthy donors. Patients with type 1 diabetes showed fewer VDJ junction insertions and more deletions. All four CD4+ subsets from Type 1 diabetes patients carried moderately but significantly shorter TCRB CDR3s. Researchers cautioned that cDNA sequencing could over-represent cells with high TCR expression.

Without exception, sorted populations had purity beyond 95%. A remark on this clone: Its cognate antigen is unknown.

Every bit of the isolated RNA underwent reverse transcription, so sequencing read expressed TCRB transcripts. TCRdb's table, derived via immunoSEQ multiplex PCR, lists solely in-frame clones and lacks some. The table includes 300,000 or so clones, approximately 10% detected once. Material: central memory CD4+ T cells from blood. This sequence originates from a man younger than 45 with type 1 diabetes.

In DNA form, the CDR3 reads TGTGCCAGCAGCCAACTACTAGCGGGTGAGCAGTTCTTC. The encoded protein is CASSQLLAGEQFF. V usage is TRBV7-2 and J usage is TRBJ2-1, with 9 nucleotides matching TRBD2. The CDR3 is 13 amino acids. Unmatched junction bases numbered 5, after V lost 5 bases and J lost 9 bases. CDR1 and CDR2 from the germline V gene are SGHTA and FQGNSA.